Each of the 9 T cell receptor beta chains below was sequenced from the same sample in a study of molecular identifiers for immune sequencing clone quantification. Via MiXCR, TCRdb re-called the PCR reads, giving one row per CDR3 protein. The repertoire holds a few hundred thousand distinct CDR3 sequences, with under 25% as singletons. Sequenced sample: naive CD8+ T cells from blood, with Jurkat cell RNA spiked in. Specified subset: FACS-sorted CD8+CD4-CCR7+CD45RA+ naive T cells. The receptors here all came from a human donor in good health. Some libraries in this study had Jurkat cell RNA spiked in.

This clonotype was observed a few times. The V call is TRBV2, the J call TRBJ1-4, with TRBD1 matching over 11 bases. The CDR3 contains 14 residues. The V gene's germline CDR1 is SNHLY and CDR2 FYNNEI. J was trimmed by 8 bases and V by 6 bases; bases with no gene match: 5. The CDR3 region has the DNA TGTGCCAGCAGAGGGACAGGGGGAAGCGAAAAACTGTTTTTT. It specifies CASRGTGGSEKLFF.

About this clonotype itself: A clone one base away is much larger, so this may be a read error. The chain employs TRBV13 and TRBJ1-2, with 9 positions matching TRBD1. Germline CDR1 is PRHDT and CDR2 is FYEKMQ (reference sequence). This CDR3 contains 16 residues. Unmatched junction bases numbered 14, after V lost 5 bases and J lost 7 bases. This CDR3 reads CASSPRTGTGFCGYTF. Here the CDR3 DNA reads TGTGCCAGCAGCCCGCGAACCGGGACAGGGTTCTGTGGCTACACCTTC. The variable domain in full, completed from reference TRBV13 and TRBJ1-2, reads AAGVIQSPRHLIKEKRETATLKCYPIPRHDTVYWYQQGPGQDPQFLISFYEKMQSDKGSIPDRFSAQQFSDYHSELNMSSLELGDSALYFCASSPRTGTGFCGYTFGSGTRLTVV.

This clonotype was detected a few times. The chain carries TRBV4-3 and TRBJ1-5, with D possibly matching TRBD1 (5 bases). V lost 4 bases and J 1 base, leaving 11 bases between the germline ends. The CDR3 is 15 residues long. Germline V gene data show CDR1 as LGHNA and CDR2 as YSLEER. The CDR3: CASSRTGTSNQPQHF. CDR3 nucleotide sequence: TGCGCCAGCAGCCGAACCGGGACGAGCAATCAGCCCCAGCATTTT.

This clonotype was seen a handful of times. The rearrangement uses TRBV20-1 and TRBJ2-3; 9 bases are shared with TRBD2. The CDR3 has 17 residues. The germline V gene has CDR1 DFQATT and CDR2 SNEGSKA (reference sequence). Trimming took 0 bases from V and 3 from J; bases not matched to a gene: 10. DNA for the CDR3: TGCAGTGCTAGAGATGGGCTAGCGGGACTATTGACAGATACGCAGTATTTT. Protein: CSARDGLAGLLTDTQYF.

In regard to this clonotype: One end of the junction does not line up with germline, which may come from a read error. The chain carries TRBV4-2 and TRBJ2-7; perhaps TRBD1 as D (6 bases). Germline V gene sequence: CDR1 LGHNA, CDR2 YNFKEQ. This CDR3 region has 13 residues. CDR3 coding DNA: TGTGCCAGCAGCCCCACAGGGAGCTACGAGCAGCACTTC. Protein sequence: CASSPTGSYEQHF.

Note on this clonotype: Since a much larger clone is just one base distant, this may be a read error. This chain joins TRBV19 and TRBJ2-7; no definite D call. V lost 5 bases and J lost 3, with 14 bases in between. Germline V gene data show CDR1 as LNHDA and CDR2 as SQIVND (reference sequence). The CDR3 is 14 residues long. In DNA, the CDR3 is TGTGCCAGTAGTGTCGGGTGGATAGTCTACGAGCAGTACTTC. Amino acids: CASSVGWIVYEQYF.

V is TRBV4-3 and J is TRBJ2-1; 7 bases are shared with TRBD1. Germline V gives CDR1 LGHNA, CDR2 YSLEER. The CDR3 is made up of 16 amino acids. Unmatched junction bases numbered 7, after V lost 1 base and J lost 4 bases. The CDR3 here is CASSQVLAGGYNEQFF. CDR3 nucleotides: TGCGCCAGCAGCCAAGTTCTTGCAGGGGGATACAATGAGCAGTTCTTC.

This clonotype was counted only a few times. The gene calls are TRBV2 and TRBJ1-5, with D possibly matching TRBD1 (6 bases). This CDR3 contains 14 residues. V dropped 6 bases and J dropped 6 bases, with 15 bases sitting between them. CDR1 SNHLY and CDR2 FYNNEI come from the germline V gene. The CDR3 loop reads CASSGGRGVQPQHF. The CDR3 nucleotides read TGTGCCAGCAGCGGGGGAAGGGGGGTTCAGCCCCAGCATTTT.

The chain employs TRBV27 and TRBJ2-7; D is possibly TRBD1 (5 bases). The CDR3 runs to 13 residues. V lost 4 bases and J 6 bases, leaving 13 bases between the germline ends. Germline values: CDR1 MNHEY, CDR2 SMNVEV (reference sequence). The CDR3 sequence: CASSWFGQGEQYF. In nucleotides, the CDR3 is TGTGCCAGCAGTTGGTTCGGGCAGGGCGAGCAGTACTTC.